Shown below are 32 T cell receptor beta chains from a single sample sequenced in a study of breast tumors, draining lymph nodes, adjacent tissues. TCRdb redid the calling of the multiplex PCR reads with MiXCR, one entry per CDR3 protein. The table shows 290,000 or so distinct CDR3 sequences, with around 31% occurring only once. Breast cancer patients provided tissue from their axillary draining lymph nodes. Sequenced: axillary lymph node tissue. These receptors originate from a female donor with breast cancer. Some clones in this sample may be carry-over from other donors' samples.

This clonotype has at least ten counts. The genes are TRBV7-6 and TRBJ2-1; D call uncertain. There are 15 residues in the CDR3. Germline CDR1 reads SGHVS; CDR2 reads FNYEAQ. Trimming cost V 2 bases and J 1 base, with 9 bases left between them. CDR3 bases: TGTGCCAGCAGCTTATATGCGGCGTCCTACAATGAGCAGTTCTTC. It encodes CASSLYAASYNEQFF.

This clonotype has a handful of counts. The chain recombines TRBV3-1 with TRBJ2-7; D may be TRBD1 (5 bases). Trimming took off 0 bases at V and 5 bases at J, with 11 bases between the two ends. The CDR3 totals 14 residues. Germline V lookup: CDR1 LGHDT, CDR2 YNNKEL (reference sequence). CDR3: CASSQDRDSHEQYF. Here the CDR3 DNA reads TGTGCCAGCAGCCAAGATCGAGACAGCCACGAGCAGTACTTC.

There are many counts of this clonotype. V is TRBV24-1 and J is TRBJ2-7; 14 nucleotides align to TRBD2. The CDR3 contains 16 residues. The V gene end was trimmed by 3 bases and the J gene end by 5 bases; junction bases not matched to a gene: 5. The V gene's germline CDR1 is KGHDR and CDR2 SFDVKD. CDR3 bases: TGTGCCACCAGTGATACTGGACTAGCGGGAGGTAACGAGCAGTACTTC. The encoded protein is CATSDTGLAGGNEQYF.

This clonotype has a count of ten or more. The chain is built from TRBV19 and TRBJ1-5; D gene ambiguous. CDR3 length: 16 amino acids. V lost 8 bases and J lost 0, with 17 bases in between. Germline V gene sequence: CDR1 LNHDA, CDR2 SQIVND (reference sequence). The CDR3 DNA reads TGTGCCAGTGGAAATGCCGAAGGGTATAGCAATCAGCCCCAGCATTTT. It specifies CASGNAEGYSNQPQHF.

This clonotype has just a few counts. It may be a read error: a sequence one base away is much more abundant. The chain combines TRBV20-1 with TRBJ2-5; 10 nucleotides agree with TRBD1. The CDR3 consists of 14 residues. Germline V gives CDR1 DFQATT, CDR2 SNEGSKA (reference sequence). The DNA of the CDR3 is TGCAATGCTTTAGGACAGGGGGTAGAGGAGACCCAGTACTTC. Residues: CNALGQGVEETQYF.

This clonotype was seen at least ten times. The chain carries TRBV7-2 and TRBJ2-3, with a tentative D call TRBD2 (5 bases). The V gene lost 5 bases and the J gene lost 1 base, with 16 bases spanning the gap. In germline, CDR1 is SGHTA, CDR2 FQGNSA. CDR3 length: 16 amino acids. CDR3 bases: TGTGCCAGCAGCCTAATCCGGGGTTTCGGCACAGATACGCAGTATTTT. Translation gives CASSLIRGFGTDTQYF.

The chain links TRBV6-2 or TRBV6-3 to TRBJ1-5; maybe TRBD1 (5 bases). Trimming left V 5 bases short and J 8 bases short, with 10 bases between. Germline loops: CDR1 MNHEY, CDR2 SVGEGT. The CDR3 consists of 12 residues. CDR3 sequence: CASSAPGEPQHF. The CDR3, as DNA: TGTGCCAGCAGTGCCCCGGGGGAGCCCCAGCATTTT.

As regards this clonotype: A read error may account for a junction end that differs from germline. The rearrangement joins TRBV4-1 to TRBJ2-2, with TRBD1 matching over 9 bases. Germline CDR1 and CDR2: MGHRA and YSYEKL. This CDR3 comprises 18 residues. The CDR3 loop is CASSQKAPGTGNTVELFF. The CDR3 DNA follows: TGCGCCAGCAGCCAGAAGGCTCCCGGGACAGGGAACACCGTGGAGCTGTTTTTT.

The chain is built from TRBV27 and TRBJ2-1, with 11 bases identical to TRBD2. This CDR3 has 15 residues. The ends lost 5 bases at V and 8 bases at J; junction bases unmatched: 8. The V gene's germline CDR1 is MNHEY and CDR2 SMNVEV (reference sequence). CDR3 loop: CASSQPSGRRYEQFF. CDR3 nucleotide sequence: TGTGCCAGCAGTCAACCTAGCGGGAGGCGGTATGAGCAGTTCTTC.

In its sample, this clonotype was seen many times. The chain carries TRBV6-1 and TRBJ1-5, with a tentative D call TRBD1 (5 bases). V was trimmed by 2 bases and J by 6 bases, leaving 14 bases between them. The CDR3 has 15 amino acids. The germline CDR1 and CDR2 sequences are MNHNS and SASEGT. In DNA, the CDR3 is TGTGCCAGCAGTGAACGGCGGGCAGGGAGTCAGCCCCAGCATTTT. It encodes CASSERRAGSQPQHF.

This clonotype was found many times. The chain is built from TRBV5-8 and TRBJ2-7; TRBD1 matches at 10 bases. This CDR3 is built from 14 residues. The ends lost 5 bases at V and 5 bases at J; junction bases unmatched: 7. CDR1 is SGHTS, CDR2 YDEGEE, per germline. CDR3 DNA sequence: TGTGCCAGCAGACAGACAGGGGGCAGCCACGAGCAGTACTTC. This codes for CASRQTGGSHEQYF.

V is TRBV7-8 and J is TRBJ1-6; D may be TRBD1 (5 bases). Germline V gene lookup returns CDR1 SGHVS and CDR2 FQNEAQ. CDR3 length: 19 residues. Trimming removed 8 bases at V and 9 bases at J, with 32 bases between. This CDR3 reads CASQVGVTAISAGTSPLHF. The CDR3 bases are TGTGCCAGCCAGGTTGGGGTAACAGCGATTTCGGCCGGGACTTCACCCCTCCACTTT.

This clonotype was detected only once. Here the CDR3 omits its conserved ending phenylalanine or tryptophan, so a read error is the likely source. The CDR3, as DNA: TGCAGTGTCCGTCCAGCGTTAAAAGAAAAACTGTTTCTT. Translation gives CSVRPALKEKLFL. V is TRBV20-1 and J is TRBJ1-4; D remains ambiguous. Germline loops: CDR1 DFQATT, CDR2 SNEGSKA (reference sequence). The CDR3 spans 13 residues. V lost 7 bases and J lost 8, with 17 bases in between.

To note about this clonotype: This may be a read error: a much more frequent sequence differs by one nucleotide. A read error is likely, as this CDR3 ends without the conserved phenylalanine or tryptophan. V is TRBV7-2 and J is TRBJ2-3; unclear D gene. This CDR3 comprises 14 residues. The ends were cut back, 1 base at V and 2 bases at J, with 7 bases in the middle. Germline CDR1 reads SGHTA; CDR2 reads FQGNSA. CDR3 protein: CASSLGGTTDTQYL. CDR3 nucleotides: TGTGCCAGCAGCTTAGGCGGCACCACAGATACGCAGTATCTT.

The chain links TRBV3-1 to TRBJ1-6; D is unclear. CDR3 size: 14 residues. Trimming cost V 1 base and J 9 bases, with 10 bases left between them. CDR1 is LGHDT, CDR2 YNNKEL, per germline (reference sequence). The CDR3 spells CASSQVNIGSPLHF. Written as DNA, the CDR3 is TGTGCCAGCAGCCAAGTCAACATCGGTTCACCCCTCCACTTT.

Written as DNA, the CDR3 is TGTGCCAGCAGCACCCGGGACATACTGATGACTGCTTTCTTT. Translating it yields CASSTRDILMTAFF. J is TRBJ1-1 and V is TRBV7-9; D might be TRBD1 (6 bases). The germline CDR1 and CDR2 sequences are SEHNR and FQNEAQ (reference sequence). Trimming stripped 5 bases from V and 11 bases from J, with 21 bases between. The CDR3 consists of 14 residues.

This clonotype has a count of ten or more. This sequence joins TRBV19 and TRBJ1-2, with D uncertain. Germline lookup yields CDR1 LNHDA and CDR2 SQIVND (reference sequence). The CDR3 length is 12 residues. V lost 5 bases and J lost 7, with 11 bases in between. CDR3 in DNA: TGTGCCAGTAGTGATGTTTCCCGTGGCTACACCTTC. Its protein product is CASSDVSRGYTF.

This clonotype was seen ten or more times. V usage is TRBV12-3 or TRBV12-4 and J usage is TRBJ2-3; D may be TRBD1 (5 bases). The CDR3 contains 18 residues. V was shortened by 4 bases and J by 5 bases, with 25 bases between the two germline ends. CDR3 region: CASSSDFRLEQAEDTQYF. CDR3 DNA sequence: TGTGCCAGCAGTTCAGATTTTAGGTTGGAACAGGCCGAAGATACGCAGTATTTT.

The rearrangement joins TRBV24-1 to TRBJ2-5; D is unclear. V was shortened by 5 bases and J by 2 bases, with 17 bases between the two germline ends. Per germline, CDR1 KGHDR and CDR2 SFDVKD. This CDR3 spans 16 amino acids. DNA of the CDR3: TGTGCCACCAGTGCTAGTGGTTTGGACGGGCAAGAGACCCAGTACTTC. Encoded protein: CATSASGLDGQETQYF.

The rearrangement links TRBV24-1 to TRBJ1-6; no clear D. Germline CDR1 is KGHDR and CDR2 is SFDVKD. This CDR3 contains 14 residues. V gave up 7 bases and J gave up 11 bases, with 17 bases separating them. CDR3 sequence (DNA): TGTGCCACCAGCGACGGGAGGGTCGATCCACCCCTCCACTTT. It translates to CATSDGRVDPPLHF.

This clonotype was counted a few times. A much bigger clone sits one base away, suggesting this may be a read error. J is TRBJ1-3 and V is TRBV6-6; D is ambiguous. CDR1 MNHNY and CDR2 SVGAGI come from the germline V gene (reference sequence). This CDR3 has 14 amino acids. V was trimmed by 6 bases and J by 0 bases, leaving 9 bases between them. Here the CDR3 reads CASRPDRSGNTIYF. In DNA, the CDR3 is TGTGCCAGCAGGCCGGACCGCTCTGGAAACACCATATATTTT.

This clonotype was detected many times. The chain joins TRBV12-3 or TRBV12-4 to TRBJ2-1; tentative D call: TRBD2 (5 bases). Deletions cut 3 bases from V and 5 bases from J, with 11 bases between. The CDR3 is made up of 14 amino acids. DNA for the CDR3: TGTGCCAGCAGTTTTAGAGCGGAGAACAATGAGCAGTTCTTC. Translating gives CASSFRAENNEQFF.

This clonotype was seen many times. The chain combines TRBV15 with TRBJ2-7, with D perhaps given as TRBD1 or TRBD2 (5 bases each). The germline V gene encodes CDR1 LNHNV and CDR2 YYDKDF (reference sequence). The CDR3 loop spans 15 amino acids. The germline V and J ends were trimmed by 0 bases and 3 bases, with 12 bases remaining between them. Written as DNA, the CDR3 is TGTGCCACCAGCAGAGATAGGTCAGGGAGCTACGAGCAGTACTTC. As protein: CATSRDRSGSYEQYF.

The sample holds a few counts of this clonotype. The J gene is TRBJ2-7, the V gene TRBV5-4; weak D call: TRBD1 (5 bases). The V end lost 7 bases, the J end lost 4 bases, and 18 bases lay between the germline ends. The CDR3 runs 14 residues. From germline, CDR1 is SGHNT and CDR2 YYREEE (reference sequence). CDR3 amino acids: CASSPDKGQYEQYF. As DNA, the CDR3 is TGTGCCAGCTCCCCTGACAAGGGGCAGTACGAGCAGTACTTC.

The J gene is TRBJ2-3, the V gene TRBV4-1; either TRBD1 or TRBD2 may fit D (5 bases each). Trimming left V 1 base short and J 1 base short, with 18 bases between. The CDR3 is 18 residues long. From germline, CDR1 is MGHRA and CDR2 YSYEKL. The CDR3 DNA reads as TGCGCCAGCAGCCAAGTGTTAAGAGAGGGGTACCGCACAGATACGCAGTATTTT. As protein: CASSQVLREGYRTDTQYF.

This clonotype was recorded a few times. This may be a read error, as it is one base from a much larger clone. The rearrangement joins TRBV20-1 to TRBJ2-7, with a tentative D call TRBD2 (5 bases). The CDR3 is 13 amino acids. Germline CDR1 and CDR2: DFQATT and SNEGSKA (reference sequence). CDR3 residues: CSARDPADYAQYF. For the CDR3, the DNA is TGCAGTGCTAGAGATCCTGCCGACTACGCGCAGTACTTC.

This clonotype has at least ten counts. The J gene is TRBJ2-5, the V gene TRBV20-1; D remains ambiguous. This CDR3 has 13 residues. V was shortened by 0 bases and J by 7 bases, with 12 bases between the two germline ends. The germline gives CDR1 DFQATT, CDR2 SNEGSKA (reference sequence). CDR3 in amino acids: CSARDHVRGTQYF. The CDR3 DNA reads as TGCAGTGCTAGAGATCACGTTCGAGGGACCCAGTACTTC.

This clonotype came up many times. The rearrangement links TRBV4-2 to TRBJ2-2, with unresolved D. CDR1 and CDR2 (germline): LGHNA, YNFKEQ. This CDR3 has 14 residues. V dropped 0 bases and J dropped 4 bases, with 6 bases sitting between them. CDR3: CASSQEVFTGELFF. For the CDR3, the DNA is TGTGCCAGCAGCCAAGAGGTTTTCACCGGGGAGCTGTTTTTT.

Concerning this clonotype itself: One junction end disagrees with the germline gene, perhaps due to a read error. The chain combines TRBV5-1 with TRBJ2-2; D is ambiguous. The V gene's germline CDR1 is SGHRS and CDR2 YFSETQ. This CDR3 has 15 amino acids. For the CDR3, the DNA is TGCGCCAGCGGCTTGCGGCTAGCGAACACCGGGGAGCTGTTTTTT. It encodes CASGLRLANTGELFF.

The genes are TRBV5-1 and TRBJ2-3; no firm D call. The germline V and J ends were trimmed by 4 bases and 1 base, with 10 bases remaining between them. CDR1 and CDR2 (germline): SGHRS, YFSETQ. The CDR3 totals 14 residues. This chain's CDR3 is CASSGVSGTDTQYF. Here the CDR3 DNA reads TGCGCCAGCAGCGGGGTTTCAGGCACAGATACGCAGTATTTT.

This clonotype was detected many times. CDR3 in amino acids: CASRPDRGNSPLHF. CDR3 in DNA: TGTGCCAGCAGACCCGACAGGGGTAATTCACCCCTCCACTTT. V usage is TRBV7-9 and J usage is TRBJ1-6; 8 bases match TRBD1. Germline CDR1 is SEHNR and CDR2 is FQNEAQ (reference sequence). V shed 6 bases and J 6 bases; nucleotides not matched to a gene: 4. This CDR3 has 14 residues.

There are many counts of this clonotype. The genes are TRBV5-8 and TRBJ2-7; tentatively, D is TRBD1 (6 bases). Trimming took off 0 bases at V and 3 bases at J, with 13 bases between the two ends. This CDR3 region has 15 residues. Germline lookup yields CDR1 SGHTS and CDR2 YDEGEE. In DNA form, the CDR3 reads TGTGCCAGCAGCTTGGCCGGGGTAGGGGGCTACGAGCAGTACTTC. This codes for CASSLAGVGGYEQYF.